Shown below are 14 T cell receptor beta chains from a single sample sequenced in a study of shared clonotypes between healthy human individuals. Repertoires were generated with immunoSEQ multiplex PCR, while TCRdb's copy carries only in-frame clones and drops some. Counted here are about half a million clones, almost 80% occurring once; the ten biggest clones make up around 12%. Material: PBMCs. The receptors come from a woman aged 40 to 55 in good health. Some clones in this sample may be carry-over from other donors' samples.

This clone was seen more than once but under ten times. This rearrangement joins TRBV27 to TRBJ2-1; TRBD2 matches 8 bases. This CDR3 comprises 16 residues. The trim removed 2 bases at V and 2 bases at J, leaving 5 bases unmatched. CDR1 is MNHEY and CDR2 is SMNVEV in the germline V gene (reference sequence). The CDR3 nucleotides are TGTGCCAGCAGTTTAACTAGCGGCCCCCCCTACAATGAGCAGTTCTTC. It encodes CASSLTSGPPYNEQFF.

The chain links TRBV11-3 to TRBJ2-3; possibly TRBD2 for D (6 bases). This CDR3 has 17 amino acids. CDR1 and CDR2 (germline): SGHNT, YENEEA. Trimming shortened V by 6 bases and J by 2 bases, and 21 bases separated the two germline ends. The CDR3 loop is CASSSGTYPSNTDTQYF. CDR3 sequence (DNA): TGTGCCAGCAGTTCCGGGACTTACCCTTCCAACACAGATACGCAGTATTTT.

The chain couples TRBV2 to TRBJ2-1; D not certain. V was clipped by 1 base and J by 4 bases, with 11 bases between them. The CDR3 length is 15 residues. The V gene's germline CDR1 is SNHLY and CDR2 FYNNEI. In DNA, the CDR3 is TGTGCCAGCAGTGAAGGTTTCAGTCTATACAATGAGCAGTTCTTC. As protein: CASSEGFSLYNEQFF.

The chain couples TRBV6-1 to TRBJ2-1, with D perhaps assigned TRBD1 or TRBD2 (6 bases each). CDR1 is MNHNS and CDR2 is SASEGT in the germline V gene. This CDR3 spans 14 amino acids. V lost 2 bases and J 9 bases, leaving 14 bases between the germline ends. CDR3 sequence (DNA): TGTGCCAGCAGTGAACGGAGGGGGATGAGTGAGCAGTTCTTC. The encoded protein is CASSERRGMSEQFF.

This clone was recorded a few times. The V call is TRBV28, the J call TRBJ1-5; TRBD1 agrees at 11 bases. J gave up 7 bases and V 6 bases, and 5 bases lay outside the gene matches. Germline CDR1 MDHEN, CDR2 SYDVKM. The CDR3 spans 14 residues. The CDR3: CASSPGTGGQPQHF. As DNA, the CDR3 is TGTGCCAGCAGCCCTGGGACAGGGGGGCAGCCCCAGCATTTT.

CDR3 DNA: TGTGCCAGCAGTTTCCTCTTGAACACCATATATTTT. Translated: CASSFLLNTIYF. V gene TRBV28 combines with J gene TRBJ1-3, with unresolved D. The germline gives CDR1 MDHEN, CDR2 SYDVKM. This CDR3 contains 12 residues. Trimming took 3 bases from V and 7 from J, leaving 7 bases between them.

The chain uses TRBV19 and TRBJ1-2; TRBD1 aligns across 7 bases. The V and J ends lost 0 bases and 10 bases, in that order; junction bases with no gene match: 11. Germline V gene lookup returns CDR1 LNHDA and CDR2 SQIVND (reference sequence). The CDR3 is 15 residues long. CDR3 DNA: TGTGCCAGTAGTATAGATGTTCAGGCAGGGGGAAACTACACCTTC. Translated, it gives CASSIDVQAGGNYTF. Variable domain in full (rest from reference TRBV19 and TRBJ1-2): DGGITQSPKYLFRKEGQNVTLSCEQNLNHDAMYWYRQDPGQGLRLIYYSQIVNDFQKGDIAEGYSVSREKKESFPLTVTSAQKNPTAFYLCASSIDVQAGGNYTFGSGTRLTVV.

The chain links TRBV11-3 to TRBJ2-3; 10 bases line up with TRBD1. This CDR3 region has 15 residues. CDR1 and CDR2 (germline): SGHNT, YENEEA. The V segment lost 5 bases and the J segment 4 bases; nucleotides outside the gene matches: 6. CDR3 protein: CASSPGQGEADTQYF. As DNA, the CDR3 is TGTGCCAGCAGCCCAGGACAGGGGGAGGCAGATACGCAGTATTTT.

The chain couples TRBV5-1 to TRBJ2-2; no clear D. In germline, CDR1 is SGHRS, CDR2 YFSETQ. The V end lost 1 base, the J end lost 7 bases, and 8 bases lay between the germline ends. There are 13 residues in the CDR3. CDR3 DNA: TGCGCCAGCAGCTTGCTGCTGAACGGGGAGCTGTTTTTT. Protein: CASSLLLNGELFF.

The CDR3 protein is CASSAVTGANVLTF. The DNA for the CDR3 is TGTGCCAGCAGTGCCGTCACTGGGGCCAACGTCCTGACTTTC. V and J are TRBV25-1 and TRBJ2-6; D remains ambiguous. CDR3 length: 14 amino acids. Germline V gene data show CDR1 as MGHDK and CDR2 as SYGVNS. Trimming left V 4 bases short and J 2 bases short, with 6 bases between.

The V and J genes are TRBV18 and TRBJ1-2; TRBD1 agrees at 10 bases. The CDR3 is made up of 15 amino acids. V lost 3 bases, J lost 5 bases, and 6 bases stayed unmatched. Germline V gene lookup returns CDR1 KGHSH and CDR2 LQKENI. CDR3 coding DNA: TGTGCCAGCTCACCTCGACAGGGGGCGGAGTATGGCTACACCTTC. Its translation is CASSPRQGAEYGYTF.

V gene TRBV19 combines with J gene TRBJ2-1; unclear D gene. Trimming shortened V by 7 bases and J by 2 bases, and 21 bases separated the two germline ends. The germline V gene has CDR1 LNHDA and CDR2 SQIVND (reference sequence). The CDR3 extends over 17 amino acids. The CDR3 here is CASKNQGWVGTYNEQFF. CDR3 DNA: TGTGCCAGTAAAAACCAAGGGTGGGTGGGTACCTACAATGAGCAGTTCTTC.

The rearrangement uses TRBV11-3 and TRBJ2-1, with TRBD2 matching 9 bases. The germline CDR1 and CDR2 sequences are SGHNT and YENEEA. Trimming removed 5 bases from V and 0 bases from J; junction bases left unmatched: 2. The CDR3 has 15 residues. In DNA, the CDR3 is TGTGCCAGCAGCCATAGCGGGAGCTCCTACAATGAGCAGTTCTTC. Translation gives CASSHSGSSYNEQFF.

The chain uses TRBV6-5 and TRBJ2-5, with a tentative D call TRBD1 (5 bases). V gave up 7 bases and J gave up 4 bases, with 13 bases separating them. CDR3 length: 13 residues. Germline CDR1 MNHEY, CDR2 SVGAGI. This chain's CDR3 is CASNQGLRETQYF. The CDR3 region has the DNA TGTGCCAGCAACCAGGGCCTTAGAGAGACCCAGTACTTC.